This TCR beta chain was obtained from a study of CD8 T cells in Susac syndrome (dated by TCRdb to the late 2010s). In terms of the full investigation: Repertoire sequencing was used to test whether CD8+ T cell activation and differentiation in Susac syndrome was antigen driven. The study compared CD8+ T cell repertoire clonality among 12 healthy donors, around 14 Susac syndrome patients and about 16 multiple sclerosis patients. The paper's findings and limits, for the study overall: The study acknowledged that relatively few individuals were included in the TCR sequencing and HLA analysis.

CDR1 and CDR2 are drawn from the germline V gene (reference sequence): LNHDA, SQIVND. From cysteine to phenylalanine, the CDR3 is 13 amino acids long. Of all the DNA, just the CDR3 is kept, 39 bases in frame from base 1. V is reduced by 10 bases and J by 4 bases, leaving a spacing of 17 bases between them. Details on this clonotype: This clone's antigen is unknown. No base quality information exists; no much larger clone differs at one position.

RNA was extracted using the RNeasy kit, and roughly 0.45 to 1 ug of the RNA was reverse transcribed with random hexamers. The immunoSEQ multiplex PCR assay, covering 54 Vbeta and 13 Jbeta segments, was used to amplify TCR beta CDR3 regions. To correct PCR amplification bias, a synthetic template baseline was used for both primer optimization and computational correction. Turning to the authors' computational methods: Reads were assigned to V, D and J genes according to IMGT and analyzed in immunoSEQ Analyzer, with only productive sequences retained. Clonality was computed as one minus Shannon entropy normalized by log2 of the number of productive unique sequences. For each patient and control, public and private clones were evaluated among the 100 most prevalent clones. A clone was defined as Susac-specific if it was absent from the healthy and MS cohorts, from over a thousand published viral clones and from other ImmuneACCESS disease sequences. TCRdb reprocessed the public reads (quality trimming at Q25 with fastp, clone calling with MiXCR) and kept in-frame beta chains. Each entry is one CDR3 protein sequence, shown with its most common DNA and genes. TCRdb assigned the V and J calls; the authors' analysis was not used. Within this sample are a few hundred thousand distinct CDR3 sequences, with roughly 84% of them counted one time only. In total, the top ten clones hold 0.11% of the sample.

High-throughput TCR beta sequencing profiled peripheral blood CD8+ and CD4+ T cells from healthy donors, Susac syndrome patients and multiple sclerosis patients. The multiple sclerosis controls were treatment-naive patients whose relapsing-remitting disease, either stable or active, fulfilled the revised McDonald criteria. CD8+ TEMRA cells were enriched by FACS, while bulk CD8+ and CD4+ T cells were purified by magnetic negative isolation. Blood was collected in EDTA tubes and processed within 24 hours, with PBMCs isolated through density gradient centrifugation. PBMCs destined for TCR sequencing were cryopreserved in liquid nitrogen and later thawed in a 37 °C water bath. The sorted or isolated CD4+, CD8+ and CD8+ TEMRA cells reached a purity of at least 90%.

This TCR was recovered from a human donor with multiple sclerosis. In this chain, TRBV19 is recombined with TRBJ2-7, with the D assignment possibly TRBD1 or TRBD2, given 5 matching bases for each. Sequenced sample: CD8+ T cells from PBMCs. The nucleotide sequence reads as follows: TGTGCCACAGCCGGGACGACGAAATACGAGCAGTACTTC. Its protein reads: CATAGTTKYEQYF.